The 29 T cell receptor beta chains reported below all come from one sample, sequenced in a study of shared clonotypes between healthy human individuals. Assay used: immunoSEQ multiplex PCR; TCRdb lists only in-frame clones, some missing. The sample comprises 2 million to 2.5 million clones, 92% of which are singletons, and 0.37% rests with the top ten. The sample consisted of naive CD4+ T cells from PBMCs. The subset was: CD45RA+ positively selected. These receptors were taken from a man aged 18 to 30 in good health. Some clones in this sample may be carry-over from other donors' samples.

The genes are TRBV29-1 and TRBJ2-5; 9 nucleotides align to TRBD2. CDR1 is SQVTM, CDR2 ANQGSEA, per germline. The V and J ends lost 6 bases and 4 bases, in that order; junction bases with no gene match: 6. The CDR3 contains 13 residues. The CDR3 DNA follows: TGCAGCGTCAAGCGGGGGGCTGGAGAGACCCAGTACTTC. This encodes CSVKRGAGETQYF.

This clone came up a few times. V and J are TRBV6-5 and TRBJ1-1; tentatively, D is TRBD1 (6 bases). Germline lookup yields CDR1 MNHEY and CDR2 SVGAGI. The CDR3 length is 15 residues. V shed 0 bases and J shed 1 base, with 9 bases lying between them. CDR3 sequence reads: CASSYSYRENTEAFF. DNA for the CDR3: TGTGCCAGCAGTTACTCGTACAGGGAGAACACTGAAGCTTTCTTT.

This chain uses TRBV30 with TRBJ2-5; maybe TRBD1 (6 bases). This CDR3 spans 13 amino acids. V dropped 3 bases and J dropped 2 bases, with 10 bases sitting between them. Germline V lookup: CDR1 GTSNPN, CDR2 SVGIG (reference sequence). The CDR3 is CAWRRRGQETQYF. The CDR3 DNA reads TGTGCCTGGAGGAGAAGGGGGCAAGAGACCCAGTACTTC.

The chain employs TRBV2 and TRBJ1-3; D is undetermined. This CDR3 has 13 amino acids. Germline-derived CDR1 and CDR2 are SNHLY and FYNNEI. V was trimmed by 5 bases and J by 1 base, leaving 6 bases between them. This chain's CDR3 is CASSQQSGNTIYF. CDR3 in DNA: TGTGCCAGCAGTCAACAGTCTGGAAACACCATATATTTT.

The chain is built from TRBV20-1 and TRBJ2-3; no firm D call. Per the germline V gene, CDR1 is DFQATT and CDR2 is SNEGSKA (reference sequence). V dropped 3 bases and J dropped 4 bases, with 5 bases sitting between them. The CDR3 consists of 11 residues. CDR3 bases: TGCAGTGCTAGCCACCCAGATACGCAGTATTTT. Translation gives CSASHPDTQYF.

Only one count was recorded for this clone. The chain joins TRBV27 to TRBJ2-7, with 8 positions matching TRBD1. The CDR3 has 13 amino acids. Germline V gene sequence: CDR1 MNHEY, CDR2 SMNVEV (reference sequence). Germline trimming cut 10 bases from V and 4 bases from J; bases unmatched to any gene: 9. The CDR3: CATRDRILYEQYF. The DNA of the CDR3 is TGTGCCACCAGGGACAGGATATTATACGAGCAGTACTTC.

This clone was observed a single time. The chain is built from TRBV28 and TRBJ1-4; 7 nucleotides match TRBD1. V gave up 5 bases and J gave up 0 bases; unmatched junction bases: 6. This CDR3 comprises 16 residues. Germline values: CDR1 MDHEN, CDR2 SYDVKM. CDR3 DNA sequence: TGTGCCAGCAGTCCAGGGACAGTTTCAACTAATGAAAAACTGTTTTTT. As protein: CASSPGTVSTNEKLFF.

DNA for the CDR3: TGTGCCTCCAACAGGGTCTCTGGGGCCAACGTCCTGACTTTC. Protein sequence: CASNRVSGANVLTF. The chain recombines TRBV5-4 with TRBJ2-6; perhaps TRBD1 as D (6 bases). Germline V gives CDR1 SGHNT, CDR2 YYREEE (reference sequence). The CDR3 loop spans 14 amino acids. V lost 10 bases to trimming and J lost 0 bases, with 11 bases between them.

The V gene is TRBV30, the J gene TRBJ1-4; D gene unclear. The V gene's germline CDR1 is GTSNPN and CDR2 SVGIG (reference sequence). Trimming removed 3 bases from V and 11 bases from J, with 16 bases in between. The CDR3 sequence is 13 residues long. The CDR3 protein is CAWRITSVGKLFF. In DNA, the CDR3 is TGTGCCTGGAGGATAACAAGTGTGGGCAAACTGTTTTTT. Full variable domain (missing parts from reference TRBV30 and TRBJ1-4): SQTIHQWPATLVQPVGSPLSLECTVEGTSNPNLYWYRQAAGRGLQLLFYSVGIGQISSEVPQNLSASRPQDRQFILSSKKLLLSDSGFYLCAWRITSVGKLFFGSGTQLSVL.

This chain connects TRBV9 to TRBJ2-7, with TRBD2 matching over 9 bases. This CDR3 contains 14 residues. V shed 3 bases, J shed 6 bases, and the junction held 7 bases outside the gene matches. Germline-derived CDR1 and CDR2 are SGDLS and YYNGEE. CDR3 residues: CASSAAGGLSEQYF. CDR3 DNA: TGTGCCAGCAGCGCAGCGGGAGGTCTGTCCGAGCAGTACTTC.

The chain uses TRBV7-9 and TRBJ1-5, with D unclear. The CDR3 sequence is 16 residues long. Trimming shortened V by 2 bases and J by 3 bases, and 14 bases separated the two germline ends. Germline loops: CDR1 SEHNR, CDR2 FQNEAQ (reference sequence). The CDR3 spells CASSLSSPASNQPQHF. The CDR3 DNA reads as TGTGCCAGCAGCTTAAGTTCCCCGGCGTCCAATCAGCCCCAGCATTTT.

V gene TRBV7-2 combines with J gene TRBJ1-4; D gene unclear. CDR1 is SGHTA and CDR2 is FQGNSA in the germline V gene. This CDR3 is 14 amino acids long. Trimming stripped 5 bases from V and 8 bases from J, with 15 bases between. This CDR3 is CASSPDGPREKLFF. CDR3 coding DNA: TGTGCCAGCAGCCCGGACGGACCTAGGGAAAAACTGTTTTTT. Full variable domain (missing parts from reference TRBV7-2 and TRBJ1-4): GAGVSQSPSNKVTEKGKDVELRCDPISGHTALYWYRQSLGQGLEFLIYFQGNSAPDKSGLPSDRFSAERTGGSVSTLTIQRTQQEDSAVYLCASSPDGPREKLFFGSGTQLSVL.

The CDR3 sequence: CSALDKGEQYF. The CDR3 DNA reads as TGCAGTGCTCTGGACAAAGGCGAGCAGTACTTC. V usage is TRBV20-1 and J usage is TRBJ2-7; D perhaps matches TRBD1 (5 bases). Trimming removed 5 bases from V and 6 bases from J, with 11 bases in between. This CDR3 spans 11 amino acids. Germline V lookup: CDR1 DFQATT, CDR2 SNEGSKA (reference sequence).

This chain connects TRBV11-3 to TRBJ2-6; perhaps TRBD2 as D (6 bases). CDR1 is SGHNT, CDR2 YENEEA, per germline. Trimming cost V 4 bases and J 0 bases, with 16 bases left between them. There are 18 residues in the CDR3. This CDR3 reads CASSSKGGMGSGANVLTF. The CDR3 coding sequence is TGTGCCAGCAGCTCAAAAGGAGGGATGGGCTCTGGGGCCAACGTCCTGACTTTC.

J is TRBJ1-4 and V is TRBV25-1; D gene uncertain. CDR3 size: 15 residues. Germline lookup yields CDR1 MGHDK and CDR2 SYGVNS. Deletions cut 6 bases from V and 3 bases from J, with 14 bases between. The CDR3 spells CASSKAHSPNEKLFF. The CDR3 DNA sequence: TGTGCCAGCAGCAAAGCCCACAGCCCTAATGAAAAACTGTTTTTT.

Turning to this clone: The same CDR3 arises from other DNA sequences in this sample as well. The chain joins TRBV5-1 to TRBJ1-3, with a possible D match to TRBD1 (5 bases). The CDR3 consists of 15 residues. V was pared by 0 bases and J by 0 bases, with 7 bases between. Germline V gives CDR1 SGHRS, CDR2 YFSETQ. CDR3 sequence: CASSLGGSSGNTIYF. CDR3 nucleotides: TGCGCCAGCAGCTTGGGGGGCAGCTCTGGAAACACCATATATTTT.

CDR3 protein: CASSYTYTSSYNEQFF. The CDR3 nucleotides are TGTGCCAGCAGTTACACTTACACGAGCTCCTACAATGAGCAGTTCTTC. The genes are TRBV6-6 and TRBJ2-1, with D uncertain. From germline, CDR1 is MNHNY and CDR2 SVGAGI (reference sequence). Trimming left V 2 bases short and J 0 bases short, with 11 bases between. The CDR3 has 16 residues.

The V call is TRBV4-3, the J call TRBJ2-1; D may be TRBD2 (5 bases). Germline V gene data show CDR1 as LGHNA and CDR2 as YSLEER. The length of the CDR3 is 15 residues. V gave up 4 bases and J gave up 5 bases, with 15 bases separating them. CDR3 loop: CASSPSRWGDNEQFF. In DNA form, the CDR3 reads TGCGCCAGCAGCCCAAGTCGATGGGGAGACAATGAGCAGTTCTTC.

V and J are TRBV5-1 and TRBJ2-7; perhaps TRBD1 as D (6 bases). The V end was cut by 2 bases, the J end by 4 bases, with 16 bases between. Germline V gives CDR1 SGHRS, CDR2 YFSETQ. This CDR3 spans 15 amino acids. CDR3 bases: TGCGCCAGCAGCTTAGGGACATCGGACATGTACGAGCAGTACTTC. As protein: CASSLGTSDMYEQYF.

The V and J genes are TRBV5-1 and TRBJ2-3; no firm D call. The germline CDR1 and CDR2 sequences are SGHRS and YFSETQ. This CDR3 comprises 14 residues. V dropped 0 bases and J dropped 4 bases, with 9 bases sitting between them. CDR3 coding DNA: TGCGCCAGCAGCTTGGGAATTAGCCCAGATACGCAGTATTTT. This encodes CASSLGISPDTQYF. The variable domain in full, completed from reference TRBV5-1 and TRBJ2-3, reads KAGVTQTPRYLIKTRGQQVTLSCSPISGHRSVSWYQQTPGQGLQFLFEYFSETQRNKGNFPGRFSGRQFSNSRSEMNVSTLELGDSALYLCASSLGISPDTQYFGPGTRLTVL.

The rearrangement joins TRBV4-1 to TRBJ2-7; maybe TRBD2 (5 bases). Germline V gives CDR1 MGHRA, CDR2 YSYEKL. This CDR3 comprises 15 residues. V shed 1 base and J shed 0 bases, with 10 bases lying between them. CDR3 region: CASSQVQRGSYEQYF. For the CDR3, the DNA is TGCGCCAGCAGCCAAGTGCAACGGGGCTCCTACGAGCAGTACTTC.

This chain uses TRBV5-1 with TRBJ1-1; no clear D. The V gene lost 4 bases and the J gene lost 1 base, with 8 bases spanning the gap. Germline V gives CDR1 SGHRS, CDR2 YFSETQ. The CDR3 runs 13 residues. The CDR3 protein is CASSESPNTEAFF. CDR3 sequence (DNA): TGCGCCAGCAGCGAGTCCCCGAACACTGAAGCTTTCTTT.

This clone was observed once. The chain employs TRBV19 and TRBJ2-7; 10 bases are a match to TRBD2. This CDR3 has 15 amino acids. V shed 3 bases and J 3 bases; nucleotides not matched to a gene: 5. The germline CDR1 and CDR2 sequences are LNHDA and SQIVND (reference sequence). The CDR3, as DNA: TGTGCCAGTAGTATGACAGCGGGAGGGATCTACGAGCAGTACTTC. Residues: CASSMTAGGIYEQYF.

In its sample, this clone was seen once. The chain couples TRBV7-2 to TRBJ1-5; 8 bases fit TRBD1. Germline assignment: CDR1 SGHTA and CDR2 FQGNSA. The CDR3 sequence is 14 residues long. The trim removed 3 bases at V and 9 bases at J, leaving 7 bases unmatched. The CDR3 sequence: CASSFTGGVPPQHF. The CDR3 DNA follows: TGTGCCAGCAGCTTCACAGGGGGAGTCCCGCCCCAGCATTTT.

J is TRBJ2-1 and V is TRBV6-1; 7 bases are shared with TRBD1. J lost 4 bases, V lost 7 bases, and 7 bases had no gene match. CDR1 MNHNS and CDR2 SASEGT come from the germline V gene. The CDR3 length is 14 residues. CDR3 in amino acids: CASIRDRAYNEQFF. CDR3 in DNA: TGTGCCAGCATTAGGGACAGAGCTTACAATGAGCAGTTCTTC.

The chain couples TRBV28 to TRBJ2-7; 9 bases are shared with TRBD1. The CDR3 loop spans 17 amino acids. The germline V gene encodes CDR1 MDHEN and CDR2 SYDVKM. The trim removed 5 bases at V and 6 bases at J, leaving 17 bases unmatched. The CDR3 DNA follows: TGTGCCAGCAGTGGCAACAGGGGGCGGTTCTCTTGGTCCGAGCAGTACTTC. Protein: CASSGNRGRFSWSEQYF.

This chain links TRBV10-3 with TRBJ2-1; D uncertain. The ends were cut back, 2 bases at V and 7 bases at J, with 3 bases in the middle. The CDR3 sequence is 11 residues long. The germline CDR1 and CDR2 sequences are ENHRY and SYGVKD. The CDR3 bases are TGTGCCATCAGTGAGGAGAATGAGCAGTTCTTC. Amino acids: CAISEENEQFF.

In nucleotides, the CDR3 is TGCGCCAGCAGCCCCTCGGGAGCCAACAATGAGCAGTTCTTC. Encoded protein: CASSPSGANNEQFF. This chain uses TRBV4-1 with TRBJ2-1, with D perhaps matching TRBD2 (6 bases). The germline V gene has CDR1 MGHRA and CDR2 YSYEKL. The ends were cut back, 4 bases at V and 5 bases at J, with 12 bases in the middle. The CDR3 loop spans 14 amino acids.

The chain has TRBV4-1 and TRBJ1-3; weak D call: TRBD1 (5 bases). V was cut by 4 bases and J by 4 bases, with 11 bases left in between. CDR3 length equals 14 residues. CDR1 is MGHRA and CDR2 is YSYEKL in the germline V gene. CDR3 sequence reads: CASSLLQGGNTIYF. Here the CDR3 DNA reads TGCGCCAGCAGCCTGCTGCAGGGAGGAAACACCATATATTTT.